Following are 30 T cell receptor beta chains from one sample sequenced in a study of blood T cell repertoires in COVID-19. The repertoire was sequenced with immunoSEQ multiplex PCR; TCRdb's copy has only in-frame clones and lacks some. This repertoire shows 100,000 to 150,000 clones, around 83% found once; its top ten account for more than 5%. Sequenced sample: peripheral blood. These receptors were taken from a man older than 75 with active or convalescent COVID-19.

The chain is built from TRBV19 and TRBJ2-5, with 8 bases identical to TRBD1. Trimming removed 4 bases from V and 5 bases from J; junction bases left unmatched: 6. Germline lookup yields CDR1 LNHDA and CDR2 SQIVND (reference sequence). The CDR3 loop spans 14 amino acids. CDR3 DNA: TGTGCCAGTAGTAGGACAGGGTTGAGGGAGACCCAGTACTTC. It specifies CASSRTGLRETQYF.

The V gene is TRBV7-8, the J gene TRBJ2-7, with 7 bases that match TRBD1. V gave up 1 base and J gave up 6 bases; unmatched junction bases: 6. The CDR3 consists of 14 residues. Germline CDR1 SGHVS, CDR2 FQNEAQ. The CDR3 coding sequence is TGTGCCAGCAGCTTAGAAGAGACAGGGTTCGAGCAGTACTTC. It translates to CASSLEETGFEQYF.

The J gene is TRBJ1-3, the V gene TRBV18, with no clear D. CDR3 length: 15 amino acids. The germline V gene encodes CDR1 KGHSH and CDR2 LQKENI. V dropped 3 bases and J dropped 0 bases, with 9 bases sitting between them. CDR3 coding DNA: TGTGCCAGCTCACCTTCGGCGGACTCTGGAAACACCATATATTTT. This codes for CASSPSADSGNTIYF.

The J gene is TRBJ1-2, the V gene TRBV9, with 9 nucleotides matching TRBD1. There are 15 residues in the CDR3. V was clipped by 4 bases and J by 4 bases; unmatched bases: 8. Germline V gene sequence: CDR1 SGDLS, CDR2 YYNGEE. In DNA, the CDR3 is TGTGCCAGCAGCCTGCCGGGACAGGGCCTCTATGGCTACACCTTC. It is translated as CASSLPGQGLYGYTF.

For the CDR3, the DNA is TGTGCCAGCAGCCGCCTGACAGTGAGCTCCTACAATGAGCAGTTCTTC. Protein: CASSRLTVSSYNEQFF. This chain links TRBV28 with TRBJ2-1; tentatively, D is TRBD1 (5 bases). Germline V gene data show CDR1 as MDHEN and CDR2 as SYDVKM. V dropped 6 bases and J dropped 0 bases, with 15 bases sitting between them. The CDR3 spans 16 residues.

J is TRBJ2-2 and V is TRBV15; TRBD1 aligns across 10 bases. With V trimmed by 9 bases and J by 3 bases, 4 bases remained unmatched. Germline CDR1 and CDR2: LNHNV and YYDKDF (reference sequence). CDR3 size: 14 residues. The DNA for the CDR3 is TGTGCCACAAGCGGGACAGGGGACACCGGGGAGCTGTTTTTT. This translates into CATSGTGDTGELFF.

V gene TRBV7-2 combines with J gene TRBJ2-1, with D unclear. The germline V and J ends were trimmed by 2 bases and 2 bases, with 4 bases remaining between them. The CDR3 spans 13 residues. CDR1 and CDR2 (germline): SGHTA, FQGNSA. Here the CDR3 reads CASSLTAYNEQFF. The CDR3 DNA follows: TGTGCCAGCAGCTTAACGGCCTACAATGAGCAGTTCTTC.

The chain is built from TRBV3-1 (or the pseudogene TRBV3-2) and TRBJ1-1; D is undetermined. Germline V CDR1 and CDR2: LGHDT, YNNKEL (reference sequence). The CDR3 runs 14 residues. V was pared by 4 bases and J by 1 base, with 10 bases between. The CDR3 DNA reads as TGTGCCAGCAGCCGCCGGGAGGCGAACACTGAAGCTTTCTTT. It yields the protein CASSRREANTEAFF.

V gene TRBV19 combines with J gene TRBJ2-6; D unclear. This CDR3 has 15 residues. Germline-derived CDR1 and CDR2 are LNHDA and SQIVND (reference sequence). The V end lost 8 bases, the J end lost 4 bases, and 15 bases lay between the germline ends. CDR3 DNA sequence: TGTGCCAGTCGAAACGTCGAGGCCGGGGCCAACGTCCTGACTTTC. It encodes CASRNVEAGANVLTF.

This clone was counted a single time. The rearrangement links TRBV28 to TRBJ1-1, with 9 nucleotides matching TRBD1. Germline trimming cut 4 bases from V and 1 base from J; bases unmatched to any gene: 1. CDR1 is MDHEN and CDR2 is SYDVKM in the germline V gene. This CDR3 region has 14 residues. CDR3 loop: CASSWTGENTEAFF. In DNA form, the CDR3 reads TGTGCCAGCAGTTGGACAGGGGAGAACACTGAAGCTTTCTTT.

The chain is built from TRBV19 and TRBJ2-7; maybe TRBD2 (5 bases). The CDR3 has 16 amino acids. Germline loops: CDR1 LNHDA, CDR2 SQIVND (reference sequence). Trimming stripped 5 bases from V and 2 bases from J, with 19 bases between. For the CDR3, the DNA is TGTGCCAGTAGTCCCCCCCCCGGACTGCGAACCTACGAGCAGTACTTC. Encoded protein: CASSPPPGLRTYEQYF.

This chain links TRBV28 with TRBJ2-3; 9 bases line up with TRBD1. CDR1 is MDHEN, CDR2 SYDVKM, per germline. J was trimmed by 2 bases and V by 5 bases; bases with no gene match: 5. This CDR3 has 15 residues. The CDR3 DNA is TGTGCCAGCAGTACAAGGACAGGGGACACAGATACGCAGTATTTT. Amino acids: CASSTRTGDTDTQYF. Drawing the rest from reference TRBV28 and TRBJ2-3, the complete variable domain is DVKVTQSSRYLVKRTGEKVFLECVQDMDHENMFWYRQDPGLGLRLIYFSYDVKMKEKGDIPEGYSVSREKKERFSLILESASTNQTSMYLCASSTRTGDTDTQYFGPGTRLTVL.

The count of this clone is one. This chain links TRBV27 with TRBJ2-5, with a possible D match to TRBD1 (6 bases). The CDR3 loop spans 15 amino acids. Looked up from germline, CDR1 is MNHEY and CDR2 is SMNVEV (reference sequence). Trimming removed 2 bases at V and 5 bases at J, with 15 bases between. CDR3 DNA: TGTGCCAGCAGTTTAAGCCACCAGGGGAAGGAGACCCAGTACTTC. Translating gives CASSLSHQGKETQYF.

This chain joins TRBV9 and TRBJ1-4, with TRBD1 matching 8 bases. CDR3 length: 13 residues. Germline trimming cut 3 bases from V and 6 bases from J; bases unmatched to any gene: 1. The germline gives CDR1 SGDLS, CDR2 YYNGEE. The CDR3 loop reads CASSGTGYEKLFF. The CDR3, as DNA: TGTGCCAGCAGCGGGACAGGGTATGAAAAACTGTTTTTT.

The chain recombines TRBV6-5 with TRBJ2-3; TRBD1 matches 8 bases. The V segment lost 6 bases and the J segment 4 bases; nucleotides outside the gene matches: 9. This CDR3 spans 15 amino acids. Germline assignment: CDR1 MNHEY and CDR2 SVGAGI. The CDR3 coding sequence is TGTGCCAGCAGCCCGGGACAGGAGGGAGCAGATACGCAGTATTTT. It specifies CASSPGQEGADTQYF.

The gene calls are TRBV4-2 and TRBJ2-5, with 8 nucleotides matching TRBD1. Germline V gene data show CDR1 as LGHNA and CDR2 as YNFKEQ. The CDR3 has 16 amino acids. V was clipped by 0 bases and J by 4 bases; unmatched bases: 7. CDR3 protein: CASSQDRQGAGETQYF. Here the CDR3 DNA reads TGTGCCAGCAGCCAAGATAGGCAGGGGGCCGGAGAGACCCAGTACTTC.

The rearrangement uses TRBV6-2 or TRBV6-3 and TRBJ1-1; D is undetermined. Germline CDR1 MNHEY, CDR2 SVGEGT. V shed 2 bases and J shed 2 bases, with 9 bases lying between them. The CDR3 extends over 14 amino acids. The DNA for the CDR3 is TGTGCCAGCAGTTACACCCTACCTAACACTGAAGCTTTCTTT. Amino acids: CASSYTLPNTEAFF.

The chain carries TRBV12-3 or TRBV12-4 and TRBJ2-3, with 7 bases lining up with TRBD2. The CDR3 sequence is 12 residues long. Losses at the gene ends were 2 bases for V and 14 bases for J; bases not matched to a gene: 7. The chain's CDR3 is CASSLTSAWGYF. The CDR3 nucleotides read TGTGCCAGCAGTTTAACTAGCGCCTGGGGGTATTTT.

This clone was observed a few times. V is TRBV7-2 and J is TRBJ2-7; weak D call: TRBD1 (5 bases). This CDR3 is 14 amino acids long. Between the trimmed V and J ends, which lost 6 bases and 1 base, there was a span of 13 bases. Germline V lookup: CDR1 SGHTA, CDR2 FQGNSA. The CDR3 nucleotides read TGTGCCAGCAGTCGACAGAGACAATCCTACGAGCAGTACTTC. It translates to CASSRQRQSYEQYF.

The J gene is TRBJ2-7, the V gene TRBV4-3; tentative D call: TRBD1 (6 bases). Trimming removed 3 bases at V and 6 bases at J, with 9 bases between. The germline CDR1 and CDR2 sequences are LGHNA and YSLEER. The CDR3 loop spans 12 amino acids. The CDR3 reads CASSHRGGEQYF. Here the CDR3 DNA reads TGCGCCAGCAGCCACCGAGGGGGCGAGCAGTACTTC.

The J gene is TRBJ1-2, the V gene TRBV10-3; 9 bases agree with TRBD1. The CDR3 spans 15 residues. Germline CDR1 reads ENHRY; CDR2 reads SYGVKD. The J segment lost 8 bases and the V segment lost 4 bases, leaving 11 bases of the junction unmatched. The CDR3 here is CAISGPQQGAQGYTF. The CDR3 region has the DNA TGTGCCATCAGTGGGCCCCAACAGGGGGCGCAGGGCTACACCTTC.

The V call is TRBV19, the J call TRBJ2-1, with TRBD2 matching 15 bases. The germline V gene has CDR1 LNHDA and CDR2 SQIVND (reference sequence). Trimming removed 10 bases from V and 6 bases from J; junction bases left unmatched: 7. The CDR3 loop spans 15 amino acids. The DNA of the CDR3 is TGTGCCACTGGACTAGCGGGGGGGCCCCTCAATGAGCAGTTCTTC. As protein: CATGLAGGPLNEQFF.

This chain connects TRBV19 to TRBJ1-1; D may be TRBD1 (5 bases). Per the germline V gene, CDR1 is LNHDA and CDR2 is SQIVND (reference sequence). V lost 2 bases, J lost 1 base, and 11 bases lay in between. This CDR3 has 15 amino acids. CDR3 residues: CASSINQGWNTEAFF. The DNA of the CDR3 is TGTGCCAGTAGTATAAACCAGGGATGGAACACTGAAGCTTTCTTT.

V and J are TRBV13 and TRBJ2-2, with 16 bases aligning to TRBD2. The CDR3 is made up of 18 amino acids. V lost 5 bases, J lost 4 bases, and 7 bases stayed unmatched. The germline CDR1 and CDR2 sequences are PRHDT and FYEKMQ (reference sequence). DNA of the CDR3: TGTGCCAGCAGCCGGGGACTAGCGGGGGGGCCCGGCACCGGGGAGCTGTTTTTT. It yields the protein CASSRGLAGGPGTGELFF. The whole variable domain, filled in from reference TRBV13 and TRBJ2-2, reads AAGVIQSPRHLIKEKRETATLKCYPIPRHDTVYWYQQGPGQDPQFLISFYEKMQSDKGSIPDRFSAQQFSDYHSELNMSSLELGDSALYFCASSRGLAGGPGTGELFFGEGSRLTVL.

The J gene is TRBJ1-4, the V gene TRBV5-6, with D uncertain. The CDR3 covers 14 residues. The ends were cut back, 0 bases at V and 5 bases at J, with 8 bases in the middle. Germline CDR1 SGHDT, CDR2 YYEEEE. The CDR3 spells CASSLVSGNEKLFF. DNA of the CDR3: TGTGCCAGCAGCTTGGTTTCGGGGAATGAAAAACTGTTTTTT. The variable domain in full, with the rest retrieved from reference TRBV5-6 and TRBJ1-4, is DAGVTQSPTHLIKTRGQQVTLRCSPKSGHDTVSWYQQALGQGPQFIFQYYEEEERQRGNFPDRFSGHQFPNYSSELNVNALLLGDSALYLCASSLVSGNEKLFFGSGTQLSVL.

The count of this clone is one. V and J are TRBV28 and TRBJ1-2; the D is unclear. The CDR3 is 17 residues long. CDR1 is MDHEN and CDR2 is SYDVKM in the germline V gene. V shed 5 bases and J shed 3 bases, with 22 bases lying between them. The CDR3 loop is CASSPISGGLLYYGYTF. The CDR3 nucleotides are TGTGCCAGCAGTCCCATCTCGGGAGGGCTGCTCTACTATGGCTACACCTTC.

This chain uses TRBV9 with TRBJ1-3; D uncertain. Trimming stripped 7 bases from V and 0 bases from J, with 11 bases between. Germline assignment: CDR1 SGDLS and CDR2 YYNGEE. This CDR3 is 14 amino acids long. CDR3 DNA sequence: TGTGCCAGCTCTGAAGCCCACTCTGGAAACACCATATATTTT. Protein: CASSEAHSGNTIYF.

This chain uses TRBV5-1 with TRBJ2-3, with 7 bases identical to TRBD2. With V trimmed by 1 base and J by 5 bases, 4 bases remained unmatched. Germline values: CDR1 SGHRS, CDR2 YFSETQ. The CDR3 sequence is 14 residues long. CDR3 sequence (DNA): TGCGCCAGCAGCTTGAGCGGGGACCTAGATACGCAGTATTTT. Protein: CASSLSGDLDTQYF.

This chain links TRBV6-4 with TRBJ1-2; 7 bases align to TRBD1. V trimming: 10 bases; J trimming: 7 bases; junction bases outside the gene matches: 15. Looked up from germline, CDR1 is MRHNA and CDR2 is SNTAGT. This CDR3 region has 14 residues. CDR3 bases: TGTGCCACCAGACAAACAGGGGCGTCCGGTGGCTACACCTTC. This codes for CATRQTGASGGYTF.

This chain links TRBV18 with TRBJ1-1, with D possibly matching TRBD1 (5 bases). The CDR3 has 15 amino acids. V gave up 0 bases and J gave up 1 base, with 9 bases separating them. Germline V gene data show CDR1 as KGHSH and CDR2 as LQKENI. The CDR3 DNA reads TGTGCCAGCTCACCACCGAATCAGGGGAACACTGAAGCTTTCTTT. Protein product: CASSPPNQGNTEAFF.